The rows below give T cell receptor beta chains drawn from one sample of a study of cytomegalovirus exposure and HLA in healthy donors. TCRdb's table, derived via immunoSEQ multiplex PCR, lists solely in-frame clones and lacks some. The sample gives some 100,000 clones, around 76% of which show up once; 4% is in the top ten. Sequencing used PBMCs. These receptors originate from a woman in her 50s in good health and CMV-seropositive. Both conserved end residues are part of each CDR3. Each record gives: D gene, J gene, clone size, V gene, CDR3 protein, CDR3 DNA. The D gene is left open where the match is weak. Clone sizes are given selectively: once, few, many, or a class where the clone is expanded.

-	TRBJ2-7	-	TRBV7-3	CASSLGPPTEQYEQYF	TGTGCCAGCAGCTTGGGGCCGCCCACAGAGCAATACGAGCAGTACTTC
-	TRBJ1-1	few	TRBV19	CASSARSREAFF	TGTGCCAGTAGTGCGAGGAGCCGCGAAGCTTTCTTT
-	TRBJ2-1	few	TRBV2	CARSSFDNEQFF	TGTGCCAGAAGTAGCTTCGACAATGAGCAGTTCTTC
TRBD1	TRBJ2-7	-	TRBV10-3	CAISVRGDRQGEIYEQYF	TGTGCCATCAGCGTCCGGGGGGATAGACAGGGGGAGATTTACGAGCAGTACTTC
TRBD2	TRBJ2-1	-	TRBV7-9	CASSFLAGGATEQFF	TGTGCCAGCAGTTTCTTAGCGGGGGGCGCTACTGAGCAGTTCTTC
-	TRBJ1-6	-	TRBV30	CAWSVLSTGPISPLHF	TGTGCCTGGAGTGTCTTGTCGACAGGTCCCATTTCACCCCTCCACTTT
TRBD2	TRBJ2-7	-	TRBV4-2	CASSHGLAGRYEQYF	TGTGCCAGCAGCCACGGACTAGCGGGACGCTACGAGCAGTACTTC
-	TRBJ1-2	-	TRBV2	CASSEAERGGGYTF	TGTGCCAGCAGTGAAGCCGAGAGGGGAGGGGGCTACACCTTC
TRBD1	TRBJ1-1	-	TRBV7-9	CASSPGQGQDTEAFF	TGTGCCAGCAGCCCAGGACAGGGCCAGGACACTGAAGCTTTCTTT
-	TRBJ2-7	-	TRBV5-1	CASSFDRSYEQYF	TGCGCCAGCAGCTTTGACAGGTCCTACGAGCAGTACTTC